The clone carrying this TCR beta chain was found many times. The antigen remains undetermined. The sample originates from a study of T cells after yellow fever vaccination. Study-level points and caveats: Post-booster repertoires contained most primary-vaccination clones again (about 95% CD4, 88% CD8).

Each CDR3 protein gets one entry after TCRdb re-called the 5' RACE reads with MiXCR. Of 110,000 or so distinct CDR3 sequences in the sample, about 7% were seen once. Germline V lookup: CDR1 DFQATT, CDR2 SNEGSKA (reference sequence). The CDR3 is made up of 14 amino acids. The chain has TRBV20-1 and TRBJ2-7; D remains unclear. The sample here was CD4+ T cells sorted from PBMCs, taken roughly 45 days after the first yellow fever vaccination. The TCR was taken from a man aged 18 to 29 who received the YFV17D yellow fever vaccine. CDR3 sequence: CSATPNALNYEQYV. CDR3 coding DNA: TGCAGCGCTACCCCGAACGCACTCAACTACGAGCAGTACGTC.